Following are 19 T cell receptor beta chains from one sample sequenced in a study of blood T cell repertoires in COVID-19. Sequencing was performed with immunoSEQ multiplex PCR; in TCRdb, only in-frame clones are kept and a portion is missing. The sample lists approximately 96,000 clones; more than 90% were seen once. The specimen was peripheral blood. Receptor source: a man aged 55 to 70 with acute or convalescent COVID-19.

This clone was counted between two and nine times. V usage is TRBV5-4 and J usage is TRBJ2-7, with 9 bases identical to TRBD2. V lost 4 bases to trimming and J lost 4 bases; unmatched junction nucleotides: 9. The CDR3 sequence is 15 residues long. Germline lookup yields CDR1 SGHNT and CDR2 YYREEE (reference sequence). This CDR3 reads CASSPGLASVYEQYF. The CDR3 region has the DNA TGTGCCAGCAGCCCAGGACTAGCGTCGGTGTACGAGCAGTACTTC.

This chain uses TRBV18 with TRBJ2-6; D may be TRBD2 (6 bases). The CDR3 is made up of 15 amino acids. Germline lookup yields CDR1 KGHSH and CDR2 LQKENI. The ends were cut back, 6 bases at V and 1 base at J, with 10 bases in the middle. CDR3 region: CASSPGGSGANVLTF. The CDR3 DNA reads TGTGCCAGCTCTCCAGGAGGGTCTGGGGCCAACGTCCTGACTTTC.

The V gene is TRBV19, the J gene TRBJ2-4; TRBD1 aligns across 8 bases. This CDR3 has 13 residues. The germline V gene has CDR1 LNHDA and CDR2 SQIVND (reference sequence). The ends lost 6 bases at V and 6 bases at J; junction bases unmatched: 4. The CDR3 reads CASSQTGVNIQYF. DNA of the CDR3: TGTGCCAGTAGCCAGACAGGGGTAAACATTCAGTACTTC. Based on the CDR3 plus reference TRBV19 and TRBJ2-4, the full variable domain is DGGITQSPKYLFRKEGQNVTLSCEQNLNHDAMYWYRQDPGQGLRLIYYSQIVNDFQKGDIAEGYSVSREKKESFPLTVTSAQKNPTAFYLCASSQTGVNIQYFGAGTRLSVL.

The V call is TRBV28, the J call TRBJ1-5; possible D gene TRBD1, 6 bases. Germline V CDR1 and CDR2: MDHEN, SYDVKM. CDR3 size: 12 residues. The ends were cut back, 7 bases at V and 2 bases at J, with 6 bases in the middle. CDR3 sequence (DNA): TGTGCCAGCAAGGGGGGCAATCAGCCCCAGCATTTT. It specifies CASKGGNQPQHF.

This clone was observed a single time. The chain joins TRBV7-2 to TRBJ1-1; TRBD1 matches at 9 bases. Germline-derived CDR1 and CDR2 are SGHTA and FQGNSA. CDR3 length equals 15 residues. Trimming cost V 6 bases and J 4 bases; bases outside gene matches: 9. The CDR3 protein is CASSLQGAIGTEAFF. CDR3 nucleotide sequence: TGTGCCAGCAGTCTACAGGGGGCGATCGGCACTGAAGCTTTCTTT. The complete variable domain, with remaining parts taken from reference TRBV7-2 and TRBJ1-1, reads GAGVSQSPSNKVTEKGKDVELRCDPISGHTALYWYRQSLGQGLEFLIYFQGNSAPDKSGLPSDRFSAERTGGSVSTLTIQRTQQEDSAVYLCASSLQGAIGTEAFFGQGTRLTVV.

The chain has TRBV29-1 and TRBJ1-4, with 9 bases that match TRBD1. J gave up 7 bases and V 6 bases, and 9 bases lay outside the gene matches. Germline V gives CDR1 SQVTM, CDR2 ANQGSEA. CDR3 length equals 14 residues. The CDR3 DNA sequence: TGCAGCGTCCGGGACAGGGAAGCTGCTGAAAAACTGTTTTTT. Protein sequence: CSVRDREAAEKLFF.

V gene TRBV19 combines with J gene TRBJ1-5; 7 nucleotides match TRBD1. Germline V gene lookup returns CDR1 LNHDA and CDR2 SQIVND (reference sequence). This CDR3 is 15 amino acids long. The ends lost 0 bases at V and 6 bases at J; junction bases unmatched: 5. The CDR3 loop is CASSIDPGQSQPQHF. The DNA for the CDR3 is TGTGCCAGTAGTATAGATCCGGGACAGAGTCAGCCCCAGCATTTT.

In nucleotides, the CDR3 is TGCGCCAGCAGCCGTGTACTAGCGGGAGGACCCTACGAGCAGTACTTC. It specifies CASSRVLAGGPYEQYF. This chain links TRBV4-3 with TRBJ2-7, with TRBD2 matching over 12 bases. The CDR3 contains 16 residues. Germline V lookup: CDR1 LGHNA, CDR2 YSLEER. V lost 4 bases, J lost 2 bases, and 6 bases stayed unmatched.

This clone appeared a few times. This chain uses TRBV11-3 with TRBJ1-4; D possibly corresponds to TRBD1 (6 bases). Germline CDR1 reads SGHNT; CDR2 reads YENEEA. The CDR3 consists of 15 residues. Trimming stripped 5 bases from V and 8 bases from J, with 18 bases between. Written as DNA, the CDR3 is TGTGCCAGCAGCGTAACAGGGAGGGGGTCGGAAAAACTGTTTTTT. Its protein is CASSVTGRGSEKLFF.

This clone was picked up one time. The V gene is TRBV28, the J gene TRBJ2-7, with TRBD1 identical over 9 bases. Germline CDR1 reads MDHEN; CDR2 reads SYDVKM. CDR3 size: 16 residues. The ends lost 6 bases at V and 4 bases at J; junction bases unmatched: 13. The CDR3 DNA reads TGTGCCAGCAGCCCCCTCGGACAGGGGAAGGGTTACGAGCAGTACTTC. Protein: CASSPLGQGKGYEQYF. The whole variable domain, remainder taken from reference TRBV28 and TRBJ2-7, is DVKVTQSSRYLVKRTGEKVFLECVQDMDHENMFWYRQDPGLGLRLIYFSYDVKMKEKGDIPEGYSVSREKKERFSLILESASTNQTSMYLCASSPLGQGKGYEQYFGPGTRLTVT.

This clone has only one observation. The chain recombines TRBV11-1 with TRBJ2-7; D may be TRBD1 (5 bases). Germline CDR1 is SGHAT and CDR2 is FQDESV (reference sequence). The CDR3 totals 14 residues. The V and J ends lost 3 bases and 3 bases respectively, with 12 bases between them. The CDR3 sequence: CASSLIRDNYEQYF. For the CDR3, the DNA is TGTGCCAGCAGCTTGATCAGGGATAACTACGAGCAGTACTTC.

This sequence joins TRBV4-1 and TRBJ1-5, with D unclear. V was pared by 0 bases and J by 0 bases, with 6 bases between. The CDR3 spans 15 residues. CDR1 MGHRA and CDR2 YSYEKL come from the germline V gene. The CDR3 here is CASSQDNYSNQPQHF. The CDR3 DNA is TGCGCCAGCAGCCAAGATAACTATAGCAATCAGCCCCAGCATTTT.

The chain carries TRBV7-9 and TRBJ2-3; D not resolved. CDR3 length: 13 amino acids. V was cut by 3 bases and J by 2 bases, with 6 bases left in between. Germline lookup yields CDR1 SEHNR and CDR2 FQNEAQ (reference sequence). The CDR3 region has the DNA TGTGCCAGCAGCTTCCTTTCCACAGATACGCAGTATTTT. Its translation: CASSFLSTDTQYF.

The CDR3 coding sequence is TGCGCCAGCAGCCTCCTTGCGTCAGGGGAAGAGACCCAGTACTTC. Protein product: CASSLLASGEETQYF. The chain carries TRBV5-1 and TRBJ2-5, with D perhaps TRBD1 (6 bases). The CDR3 consists of 15 residues. V dropped 4 bases and J dropped 3 bases, with 16 bases sitting between them. Germline V gene sequence: CDR1 SGHRS, CDR2 YFSETQ.

This clone came up a few times. The chain joins TRBV15 to TRBJ2-1, with TRBD2 matching 11 bases. The V gene end was trimmed by 0 bases and the J gene end by 6 bases; junction bases not matched to a gene: 4. This CDR3 region has 16 residues. Germline lookup yields CDR1 LNHNV and CDR2 YYDKDF (reference sequence). CDR3 loop: CATSRDVLAGVNEQFF. The CDR3 coding sequence is TGTGCCACCAGCAGAGATGTACTAGCGGGAGTCAATGAGCAGTTCTTC.

The chain uses TRBV5-5 and TRBJ1-5; unclear D gene. V was shortened by 0 bases and J by 6 bases, with 16 bases between the two germline ends. CDR1 and CDR2 from the germline V gene are SGHKS and YYEKEE (reference sequence). This CDR3 comprises 16 residues. CDR3 DNA sequence: TGTGCCAGCAGCTTGGCCGAGACGCGATCAGGTCAGCCCCAGCATTTT. Protein: CASSLAETRSGQPQHF.

This chain joins TRBV5-6 and TRBJ2-3; no reliable D call. CDR3 size: 12 residues. Trimming took off 4 bases at V and 3 bases at J, with 6 bases between the two ends. Germline lookup yields CDR1 SGHDT and CDR2 YYEEEE. This chain's CDR3 is CASSLQTDTQYF. Here the CDR3 DNA reads TGTGCCAGCAGCCTACAGACAGATACGCAGTATTTT.

The rearrangement uses TRBV11-3 and TRBJ2-1; 8 bases align to TRBD1. CDR3 size: 14 residues. V shed 3 bases, J shed 3 bases, and the junction held 1 base outside the gene matches. Looked up from germline, CDR1 is SGHNT and CDR2 is YENEEA. The CDR3 loop is CASSLGTGYNEQFF. The CDR3 region has the DNA TGTGCCAGCAGCTTGGGGACAGGCTACAATGAGCAGTTCTTC.

V usage is TRBV25-1 and J usage is TRBJ2-7; a weak D match, TRBD1 (7 bases). V was pared by 4 bases and J by 6 bases, with 16 bases between. From germline, CDR1 is MGHDK and CDR2 SYGVNS. There are 14 residues in the CDR3. CDR3 DNA: TGTGCCAGCAGTGGGACGGGGACAGCGGGCGAGCAGTACTTC. Protein: CASSGTGTAGEQYF.